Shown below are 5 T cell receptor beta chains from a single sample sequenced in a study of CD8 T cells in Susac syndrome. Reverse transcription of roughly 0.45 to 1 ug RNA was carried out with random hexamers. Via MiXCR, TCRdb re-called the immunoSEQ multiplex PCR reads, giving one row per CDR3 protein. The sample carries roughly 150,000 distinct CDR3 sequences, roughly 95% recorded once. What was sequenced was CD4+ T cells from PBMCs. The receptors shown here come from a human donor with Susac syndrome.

The CDR3 DNA sequence: TGTGCCGGGACGAGGGTAATGGACACTGAAGCTTTCTTT. Protein sequence: CAGTRVMDTEAFF. This chain links TRBV12-3 or TRBV12-4 with TRBJ1-1; D may be TRBD1 (5 bases). The V end lost 11 bases, the J end lost 3 bases, and 16 bases lay between the germline ends. The CDR3 consists of 13 residues.

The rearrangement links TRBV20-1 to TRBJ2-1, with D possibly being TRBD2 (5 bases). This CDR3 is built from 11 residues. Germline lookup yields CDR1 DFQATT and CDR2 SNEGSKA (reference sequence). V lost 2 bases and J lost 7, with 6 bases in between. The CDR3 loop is CSARSGNEQFF. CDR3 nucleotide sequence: TGCAGTGCTAGATCGGGGAATGAGCAGTTCTTC.

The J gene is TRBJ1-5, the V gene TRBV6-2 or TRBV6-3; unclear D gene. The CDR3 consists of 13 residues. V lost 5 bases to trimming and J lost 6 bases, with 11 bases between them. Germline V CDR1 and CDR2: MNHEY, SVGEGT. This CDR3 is CASSPTRGQPQHF. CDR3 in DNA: TGTGCCAGCAGTCCGACTAGAGGTCAGCCCCAGCATTTT.

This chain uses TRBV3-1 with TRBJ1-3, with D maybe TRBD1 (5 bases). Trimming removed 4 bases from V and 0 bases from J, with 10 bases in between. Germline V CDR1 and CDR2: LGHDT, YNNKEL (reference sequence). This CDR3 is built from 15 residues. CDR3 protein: CASSPQVASGNTIYF. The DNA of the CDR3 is TGTGCCAGCAGCCCACAGGTGGCCTCTGGAAACACCATATATTTT.

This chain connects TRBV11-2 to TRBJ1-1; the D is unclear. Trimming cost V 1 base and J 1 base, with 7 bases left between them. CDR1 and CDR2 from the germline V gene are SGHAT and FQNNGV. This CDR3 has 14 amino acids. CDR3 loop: CASSLGTWNTEAFF. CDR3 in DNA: TGTGCCAGCAGCTTAGGGACTTGGAACACTGAAGCTTTCTTT.